Following are 27 T cell receptor beta chains from one sample sequenced in a study of OX40 agonist ivuxolimab in advanced cancers. Produced via immunoSEQ multiplex PCR; TCRdb's table is partial and in-frame only. This table has tens of thousands of clones, 80% to 95% appearing once. Sequences were derived from CD4+ or CD8+ T cells sorted from blood, sampled in a trial of the OX40 agonist ivuxolimab. The receptors were sampled from an adult with an advanced solid tumor such as melanoma, head and neck, liver or kidney cancer.

The chain uses TRBV19 and TRBJ1-1; no firm D call. The V gene lost 8 bases and the J gene lost 1 base, with 14 bases spanning the gap. This CDR3 has 14 amino acids. Germline values: CDR1 LNHDA, CDR2 SQIVND (reference sequence). The CDR3 DNA reads TGTGCCAGTGAGGACGGACCCTGGAACACTGAAGCTTTCTTT. It encodes CASEDGPWNTEAFF.

The chain links TRBV28 to TRBJ1-1; no reliable D call. Deletions cut 6 bases from V and 1 base from J, with 12 bases between. This CDR3 spans 14 amino acids. Germline loops: CDR1 MDHEN, CDR2 SYDVKM. CDR3 protein: CASSLRVPNTEAFF. The CDR3 region has the DNA TGTGCCAGCAGCCTCCGGGTCCCGAACACTGAAGCTTTCTTT.

The V gene is TRBV10-3, the J gene TRBJ1-3; the D gene is possibly TRBD1 (5 bases). CDR1 and CDR2 (germline): ENHRY, SYGVKD. Trimming stripped 7 bases from V and 0 bases from J, with 10 bases between. CDR3 size: 14 residues. CDR3 sequence: CAIKDKSSGNTIYF. For the CDR3, the DNA is TGTGCCATCAAGGACAAGAGCTCTGGAAACACCATATATTTT.

The chain employs TRBV6-6 and TRBJ1-1; unclear D gene. This CDR3 region has 13 residues. The V gene's germline CDR1 is MNHNY and CDR2 SVGAGI (reference sequence). Trimming removed 6 bases at V and 5 bases at J, with 13 bases between. The CDR3 DNA reads as TGTGCCAGCAGCCCCGGGTCGGGGACTGAAGCTTTCTTT. Residues: CASSPGSGTEAFF.

The chain recombines TRBV27 with TRBJ2-5; tentative D call: TRBD1 (6 bases). This CDR3 has 16 residues. With 5 bases removed from V and 4 bases from J, the gap between germline ends came to 20 bases. The germline V gene encodes CDR1 MNHEY and CDR2 SMNVEV (reference sequence). The CDR3, as DNA: TGTGCCAGCAGTCCTGGGGGCTCGAGGCGGCGAGAGACCCAGTACTTC. Protein: CASSPGGSRRRETQYF.

V and J are TRBV29-1 and TRBJ1-1; D is ambiguous. The CDR3 has 13 amino acids. V was shortened by 3 bases and J by 7 bases, with 15 bases between the two germline ends. Germline V gives CDR1 SQVTM, CDR2 ANQGSEA. CDR3: CSVDLGMGREAFF. The CDR3 DNA is TGCAGCGTTGATTTGGGGATGGGTCGTGAAGCTTTCTTT.

The genes are TRBV13 and TRBJ1-4, with TRBD1 matching 7 bases. Trimming took 3 bases from V and 5 from J; bases not matched to a gene: 3. The V gene's germline CDR1 is PRHDT and CDR2 FYEKMQ (reference sequence). The CDR3 covers 14 residues. Here the CDR3 DNA reads TGTGCCAGCAGCTTGGGACAGTTAAATGAAAAACTGTTTTTT. It encodes CASSLGQLNEKLFF.

CDR3 nucleotide sequence: TGCGCCAGCAGCCAAGATTTAGATTCACCCCTCCACTTT. Encoded protein: CASSQDLDSPLHF. The V gene is TRBV4-1, the J gene TRBJ1-6; D is unresolved. Germline lookup yields CDR1 MGHRA and CDR2 YSYEKL. The CDR3 covers 13 residues. Trimming left V 0 bases short and J 8 bases short, with 5 bases between.

The genes are TRBV18 and TRBJ2-7; D may be TRBD1 (5 bases). Trimming pared 5 bases from V and 3 bases from J, leaving 8 bases between. This CDR3 is built from 12 residues. Germline V lookup: CDR1 KGHSH, CDR2 LQKENI. The CDR3 nucleotides are TGTGCCAGCTCATCGCAGGGCTACGAGCAGTACTTC. Its protein is CASSSQGYEQYF.

A single count supports this clone. V and J are TRBV5-5 and TRBJ2-7; a possible D gene is TRBD2 (5 bases). CDR1 and CDR2 (germline): SGHKS, YYEKEE (reference sequence). V dropped 1 base and J dropped 5 bases, with 7 bases sitting between them. The CDR3 runs to 12 residues. The CDR3 nucleotides are TGTGCCAGCAGCTTGACGAGGGACGAGCAGTACGTC. This codes for CASSLTRDEQYV.

The J gene is TRBJ1-1, the V gene TRBV5-1; D remains unclear. V lost 1 base, J lost 0 bases, and 10 bases lay in between. The CDR3 sequence is 15 residues long. The germline gives CDR1 SGHRS, CDR2 YFSETQ. The CDR3 protein is CASSLSAPMNTEAFF. The CDR3 DNA follows: TGCGCCAGCAGCTTGAGTGCCCCAATGAACACTGAAGCTTTCTTT.

The chain employs TRBV19 and TRBJ2-3, with 9 bases lining up with TRBD2. CDR1 LNHDA and CDR2 SQIVND come from the germline V gene (reference sequence). The CDR3 is 13 amino acids. The CDR3 DNA reads TGTGCAGCAAGCGGGGGGCCGGGCGATACGCAGTATTTT. Its translation is CAASGGPGDTQYF.

The chain combines TRBV27 with TRBJ1-1, with D perhaps matching TRBD1 (5 bases). The V gene's germline CDR1 is MNHEY and CDR2 SMNVEV (reference sequence). Between the trimmed V and J ends, which lost 3 bases and 6 bases, there was a span of 14 bases. There are 14 residues in the CDR3. This CDR3 is CASSFAQGWAEAFF. In nucleotides, the CDR3 is TGTGCCAGCAGTTTTGCCCAGGGTTGGGCTGAAGCTTTCTTT.

The chain couples TRBV2 to TRBJ1-5; TRBD1 might be the D (6 bases). CDR1 and CDR2 (germline): SNHLY, FYNNEI. With 5 bases removed from V and 3 bases from J, the gap between germline ends came to 23 bases. This CDR3 spans 18 amino acids. For the CDR3, the DNA is TGTGCCAGCAGTCTTTCCTCGGACAGTCCCCATTTCAATCAGCCCCAGCATTTT. Its protein product is CASSLSSDSPHFNQPQHF.

The rearrangement joins TRBV15 to TRBJ2-2, with D possibly TRBD2 on 5 matching bases. The CDR3 is 13 amino acids. CDR1 LNHNV and CDR2 YYDKDF come from the germline V gene (reference sequence). With 5 bases removed from V and 1 base from J, the gap between germline ends came to 5 bases. CDR3 in DNA: TGTGCCACCAGCCGGGGGAACACCGGGGAGCTGTTTTTT. Its protein product is CATSRGNTGELFF.

The rearrangement uses TRBV13 and TRBJ1-6; D not certain. Looked up from germline, CDR1 is PRHDT and CDR2 is FYEKMQ (reference sequence). CDR3 length: 14 residues. V shed 1 base and J shed 7 bases, with 8 bases lying between them. CDR3: CASSLAGGNSPLHF. The CDR3 bases are TGTGCCAGCAGCTTAGCGGGTGGGAATTCACCCCTCCACTTT.

The rearrangement links TRBV6-1 to TRBJ1-6; D is perhaps TRBD1 (5 bases). The CDR3 is 14 residues long. Trimming removed 3 bases at V and 10 bases at J, with 13 bases between. Germline V gene sequence: CDR1 MNHNS, CDR2 SASEGT. CDR3 DNA sequence: TGTGCCAGCAGTGAGTGGGGCGCTGGGTCACCCCTCCACTTT. Translating it yields CASSEWGAGSPLHF.

This clone has a handful of counts. V is TRBV25-1 and J is TRBJ2-7; the D gene is possibly TRBD2 (6 bases). Germline-derived CDR1 and CDR2 are MGHDK and SYGVNS. The CDR3 has 13 residues. Trimming pared 8 bases from V and 4 bases from J, leaving 15 bases between. CDR3 sequence reads: CASASGGWYEQYF. CDR3 sequence (DNA): TGTGCCAGCGCGTCTGGGGGGTGGTACGAGCAGTACTTC.

CDR3 amino acids: CASSEGVGAGYGYTF. The CDR3 region has the DNA TGTGCCAGCAGTGAAGGGGTGGGGGCTGGCTATGGCTACACCTTC. The chain recombines TRBV6-1 with TRBJ1-2, with a tentative D call TRBD1 (6 bases). Germline V gene lookup returns CDR1 MNHNS and CDR2 SASEGT. The CDR3 spans 15 residues. The V gene lost 1 base and the J gene lost 4 bases, with 13 bases spanning the gap.

The chain has TRBV6-4 and TRBJ1-1, with D possibly matching TRBD1 (5 bases). The germline V gene encodes CDR1 MRHNA and CDR2 SNTAGT. The CDR3 is made up of 15 amino acids. Trimming shortened V by 4 bases and J by 7 bases, and 19 bases separated the two germline ends. CDR3 sequence reads: CASSAHGRATDEAFF. The CDR3 nucleotides read TGTGCCAGCAGTGCCCACGGACGGGCGACAGATGAAGCTTTCTTT.

The chain is built from TRBV4-1 and TRBJ1-1; no clear D gene. CDR1 and CDR2 from the germline V gene are MGHRA and YSYEKL. CDR3 length equals 14 residues. Trimming pared 0 bases from V and 7 bases from J, leaving 12 bases between. The CDR3 loop is CASSQDRARLEAFF. CDR3 nucleotide sequence: TGCGCCAGCAGCCAAGATCGGGCCAGACTTGAAGCTTTCTTT.

The chain couples TRBV4-1 to TRBJ2-5; the D gene is possibly TRBD2 (5 bases). Germline assignment: CDR1 MGHRA and CDR2 YSYEKL. V lost 8 bases, J lost 5 bases, and 21 bases lay in between. The CDR3 is made up of 15 amino acids. The CDR3 DNA sequence: TGCGCCAGCGCAGAAGGGAGTAGGTCACAGGAGACCCAGTACTTC. Amino acids: CASAEGSRSQETQYF.

The J gene is TRBJ1-5, the V gene TRBV5-6, with D possibly TRBD1 on 6 matching bases. Trimming took off 0 bases at V and 5 bases at J, with 15 bases between the two ends. The CDR3 consists of 16 residues. CDR1 SGHDT and CDR2 YYEEEE come from the germline V gene. The CDR3: CASSLAAGAQDQPQHF. In DNA, the CDR3 is TGTGCCAGCAGCTTGGCCGCGGGGGCGCAGGATCAGCCCCAGCATTTT.

The chain carries TRBV28 and TRBJ1-1, with a weak D call TRBD1 (5 bases). V lost 2 bases to trimming and J lost 0 bases, with 19 bases between them. Germline V CDR1 and CDR2: MDHEN, SYDVKM. This CDR3 is built from 18 residues. In nucleotides, the CDR3 is TGTGCCAGCAGTTTAGATCCCGGGGCCGTAGGCCTGAACACTGAAGCTTTCTTT. This sequence encodes CASSLDPGAVGLNTEAFF.

The V and J genes are TRBV7-9 and TRBJ2-1, with D perhaps TRBD1 or TRBD2 (5 bases each). V lost 3 bases, J lost 9 bases, and 15 bases lay in between. The CDR3 spans 14 residues. The germline V gene has CDR1 SEHNR and CDR2 FQNEAQ (reference sequence). CDR3 amino acids: CASSLPLGEFEQFF. The DNA for the CDR3 is TGTGCCAGCAGCTTGCCGCTGGGGGAATTTGAGCAGTTCTTC.

The chain employs TRBV6-4 and TRBJ2-7; 7 positions agree with TRBD1. Germline V gene data show CDR1 as MRHNA and CDR2 as SNTAGT. This CDR3 has 17 amino acids. Losses at the gene ends were 1 base for V and 2 bases for J; bases not matched to a gene: 11. CDR3 nucleotide sequence: TGTGCCAGCAGTGACTTGCGACAGGGTCCGTTTCCCTACGAGCAGTACTTC. The encoded protein is CASSDLRQGPFPYEQYF.

A word on this clone: Within the sample, other DNA sequences also encode this same CDR3. The J gene is TRBJ1-4, the V gene TRBV4-1; no clear D gene. CDR1 and CDR2 (germline): MGHRA, YSYEKL. The CDR3 sequence is 14 residues long. The V gene lost 1 base and the J gene lost 5 bases, with 8 bases spanning the gap. CDR3 nucleotides: TGCGCCAGCAGCCAAGGTACTGGGAATGAAAAACTGTTTTTT. Translated, it gives CASSQGTGNEKLFF.